Presented here are 15 T cell receptor beta chains from one specimen sequenced in a study of blood T cells in healthy people across ages. A second roughly 7 to 11 cycle PCR used barcoded and J-beta primers. One entry per CDR3 protein, called by TCRdb with MiXCR from the 5' RACE reads. Among hundreds of thousands of distinct CDR3 sequences listed, 43% were seen once. The sample consisted of blood. The receptor set was obtained from a woman in her fifties or sixties in good health.

Concerning this clonotype itself: One base away lies a much larger clone, so this may be a sequencing read error. The rearrangement uses TRBV4-1 and TRBJ2-1, with D perhaps TRBD2 (6 bases). This CDR3 is built from 15 residues. The germline gives CDR1 MGHRA, CDR2 YSYEKL. The CDR3 loop reads CASSREKIGVAARDF. The CDR3 region has the DNA TGCGCCAGCAGCCGGGAAAAAATAGGAGTCGCCGCGCGGGACTTC.

This rearrangement joins TRBV3-1 to TRBJ2-3; D call uncertain. Germline values: CDR1 LGHDT, CDR2 YNNKEL (reference sequence). V lost 1 base to trimming and J lost 0 bases, with 8 bases between them. The length of the CDR3 is 15 residues. CDR3 nucleotides: TGTGCCAGCAGCCAAGTAGCATCTAGCACAGATACGCAGTATTTT. Translated: CASSQVASSTDTQYF.

V gene TRBV7-9 combines with J gene TRBJ2-7; 7 nucleotides line up with TRBD1. Germline lookup yields CDR1 SEHNR and CDR2 FQNEAQ (reference sequence). The CDR3 is made up of 15 amino acids. With 5 bases clipped from V and 5 bases from J, the junction kept 12 bases outside the gene matches. The CDR3 protein is CASSPTRDSNHEQYF. CDR3 sequence (DNA): TGTGCCAGCAGCCCGACCCGGGACAGTAATCACGAGCAGTACTTC.

This clonotype turned up a few times. The chain combines TRBV3-1 with TRBJ2-1, with D possibly matching TRBD1 (5 bases). The germline V gene has CDR1 LGHDT and CDR2 YNNKEL (reference sequence). This CDR3 spans 13 amino acids. Trimming took off 4 bases at V and 9 bases at J, with 13 bases between the two ends. CDR3 nucleotide sequence: TGTGCCAGCAGCCCGCTGGGAAGGGGTGAGCAGTTCTTC. It is translated as CASSPLGRGEQFF.

This chain links TRBV15 with TRBJ2-4; 7 nucleotides agree with TRBD1. J was trimmed by 4 bases and V by 2 bases; bases with no gene match: 14. The germline gives CDR1 LNHNV, CDR2 YYDKDF (reference sequence). The CDR3 is 18 residues long. In DNA, the CDR3 is TGTGCCACCAGCAGAACCAAACAGGGGAAAGGTGGGAAAAACATTCAGTACTTC. Protein sequence: CATSRTKQGKGGKNIQYF.

This clonotype was observed a few times. Written as DNA, the CDR3 is TGTGCCAGCAGCCAAGAGTTTAAGACAGGGGTCTATTCTAGCAATCAGCCCCAGCATTTT. Encoded protein: CASSQEFKTGVYSSNQPQHF. The chain combines TRBV4-2 with TRBJ1-5; 8 nucleotides align to TRBD1. CDR1 and CDR2 (germline): LGHNA, YNFKEQ. J gave up 0 bases and V 0 bases, and 13 bases lay outside the gene matches. This CDR3 contains 20 residues.

This clonotype was found many times. The rearrangement uses TRBV9 and TRBJ1-6; D unclear. CDR3 length: 13 residues. The V end was cut by 0 bases, the J end by 9 bases, with 7 bases between. CDR1 and CDR2 (germline): SGDLS, YYNGEE. CDR3 nucleotide sequence: TGTGCCAGCAGCGTAGATTGGAGTTCACCCCTCCACTTT. This codes for CASSVDWSSPLHF.

The V gene is TRBV29-1, the J gene TRBJ2-7, with TRBD1 matching over 10 bases. The CDR3 is 16 residues long. Germline V lookup: CDR1 SQVTM, CDR2 ANQGSEA. J was trimmed by 0 bases and V by 0 bases; bases with no gene match: 5. CDR3: CSVEEVRQGASYEQYF. The CDR3 bases are TGCAGCGTTGAAGAGGTGCGACAGGGGGCCTCCTACGAGCAGTACTTC.

V is TRBV27 and J is TRBJ2-5, with TRBD1 identical over 8 bases. CDR1 is MNHEY, CDR2 SMNVEV, per germline (reference sequence). The CDR3 runs 13 residues. Germline trimming cut 5 bases from V and 5 bases from J; bases unmatched to any gene: 4. CDR3 protein: CASSDRGAETQYF. CDR3 coding DNA: TGTGCCAGCAGTGACAGGGGCGCGGAGACCCAGTACTTC.

This chain connects TRBV20-1 to TRBJ2-5; a weak D match, TRBD1 (6 bases). V was pared by 3 bases and J by 11 bases, with 16 bases between. Germline CDR1 and CDR2: DFQATT and SNEGSKA (reference sequence). The CDR3 contains 12 residues. The CDR3: CSASVSNRVQYF. The CDR3 DNA follows: TGCAGTGCTAGTGTCTCCAACAGGGTGCAGTACTTC.

The sample holds a few counts of this clonotype. This may stem from a read error, because a much larger clone lies one nucleotide away. The chain employs TRBV3-1 and TRBJ2-5; 8 nucleotides agree with TRBD2. This CDR3 is built from 14 residues. Per germline, CDR1 LGHDT and CDR2 YNNKEL (reference sequence). The CDR3 protein is CDSSQGTSGNEQYF. CDR3 nucleotide sequence: TGTGACAGCAGCCAGGGGACTAGTGGCAATGAGCAGTACTTC.

The chain links TRBV18 to TRBJ2-2; D unresolved. Germline CDR1 is KGHSH and CDR2 is LQKENI. The CDR3 has 15 amino acids. Trimming took off 8 bases at V and 5 bases at J, with 18 bases between the two ends. The chain's CDR3 is CASRPTSPTTGELFF. CDR3 sequence (DNA): TGTGCCAGCCGACCGACAAGCCCAACTACCGGGGAGCTGTTTTTT.

This clonotype has more than one count but fewer than ten. This chain uses TRBV20-1 with TRBJ2-5; the match to TRBD1 covers 7 bases. The V segment lost 5 bases and the J segment 4 bases; nucleotides outside the gene matches: 10. The CDR3 covers 14 residues. Germline lookup yields CDR1 DFQATT and CDR2 SNEGSKA (reference sequence). The CDR3: CSAYLQGRLETQYF. The CDR3 nucleotides are TGCAGTGCTTACCTACAGGGGCGCTTAGAGACCCAGTACTTC.

This clonotype occurred many times. This chain uses TRBV7-9 with TRBJ2-1; 12 bases are shared with TRBD2. Germline values: CDR1 SEHNR, CDR2 FQNEAQ (reference sequence). Trimming took 3 bases from V and 7 from J; bases not matched to a gene: 13. CDR3 length: 18 amino acids. The CDR3 sequence: CASSFPPRLAGVRNEQFF. The CDR3 DNA sequence: TGTGCCAGCAGCTTCCCACCCCGACTAGCGGGAGTTCGGAATGAGCAGTTCTTC. Variable domain in full (rest from reference TRBV7-9 and TRBJ2-1): DTGVSQNPRHKITKRGQNVTFRCDPISEHNRLYWYRQTLGQGPEFLTYFQNEAQLEKSRLLSDRFSAERPKGSFSTLEIQRTEQGDSAMYLCASSFPPRLAGVRNEQFFGPGTRLTVL.

The chain links TRBV20-1 to TRBJ2-7; D possibly uses TRBD1 or TRBD2 (5 bases each). Trimming shortened V by 3 bases and J by 3 bases, and 15 bases separated the two germline ends. CDR1 and CDR2 from the germline V gene are DFQATT and SNEGSKA (reference sequence). The CDR3 sequence is 14 residues long. DNA for the CDR3: TGCAGTGCTAGGAGGGGTGGATACCGCTACGAGCAGTACTTC. It is translated as CSARRGGYRYEQYF.